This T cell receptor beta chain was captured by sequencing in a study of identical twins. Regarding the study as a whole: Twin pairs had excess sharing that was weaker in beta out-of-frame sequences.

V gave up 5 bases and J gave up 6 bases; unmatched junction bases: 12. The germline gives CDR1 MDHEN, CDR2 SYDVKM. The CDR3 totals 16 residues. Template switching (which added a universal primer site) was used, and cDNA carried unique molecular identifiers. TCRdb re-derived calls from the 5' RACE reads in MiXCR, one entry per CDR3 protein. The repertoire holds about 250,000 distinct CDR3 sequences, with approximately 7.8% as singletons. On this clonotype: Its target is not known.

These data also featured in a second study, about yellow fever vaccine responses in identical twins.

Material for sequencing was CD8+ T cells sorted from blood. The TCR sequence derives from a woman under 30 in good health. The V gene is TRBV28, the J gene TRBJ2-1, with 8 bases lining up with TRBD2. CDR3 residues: CASSTDRTSKGNEQFF. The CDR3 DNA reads TGTGCCAGCAGTACCGACCGGACTAGCAAGGGCAATGAGCAGTTCTTC.